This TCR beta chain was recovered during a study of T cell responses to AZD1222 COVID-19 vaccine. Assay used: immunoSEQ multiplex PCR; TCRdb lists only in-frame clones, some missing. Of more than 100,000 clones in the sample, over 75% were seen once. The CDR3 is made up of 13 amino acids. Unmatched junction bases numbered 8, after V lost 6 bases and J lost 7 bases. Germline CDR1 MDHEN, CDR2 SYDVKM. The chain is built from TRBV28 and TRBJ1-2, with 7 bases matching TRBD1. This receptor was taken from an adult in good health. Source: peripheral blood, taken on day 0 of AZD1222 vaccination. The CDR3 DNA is TGTGCCAGCAGACAGGGGAGTATTGGTGGCTACACCTTC. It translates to CASRQGSIGGYTF.